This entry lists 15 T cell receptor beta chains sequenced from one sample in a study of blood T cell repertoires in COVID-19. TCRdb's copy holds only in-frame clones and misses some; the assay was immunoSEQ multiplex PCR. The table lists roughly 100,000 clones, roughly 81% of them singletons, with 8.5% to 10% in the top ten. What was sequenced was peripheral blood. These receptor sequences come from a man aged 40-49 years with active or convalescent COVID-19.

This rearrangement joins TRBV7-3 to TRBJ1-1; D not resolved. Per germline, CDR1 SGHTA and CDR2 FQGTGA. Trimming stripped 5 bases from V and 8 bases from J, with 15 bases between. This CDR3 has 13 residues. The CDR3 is CASSLKEGTEAFF. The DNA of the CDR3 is TGTGCCAGCAGCCTTAAAGAGGGCACAGAAGCTTTCTTT.

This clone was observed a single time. CDR3 protein: CASGLAGTGENIQYF. The CDR3 bases are TGTGCTAGTGGTCTCGCCGGGACAGGGGAGAACATTCAGTACTTC. The V and J genes are TRBV12-5 and TRBJ2-4; 10 bases are shared with TRBD1. The CDR3 sequence is 15 residues long. The V segment lost 5 bases and the J segment 7 bases; nucleotides outside the gene matches: 8. Germline V gene lookup returns CDR1 LGHNT and CDR2 FRNRAP.

Here the CDR3 reads CASSQDWRGTYEQYF. For the CDR3, the DNA is TGCGCCAGCAGCCAAGATTGGAGGGGAACCTACGAGCAGTACTTC. The rearrangement links TRBV4-3 to TRBJ2-7; a weak D match, TRBD2 (6 bases). Germline V CDR1 and CDR2: LGHNA, YSLEER. With 0 bases removed from V and 2 bases from J, the gap between germline ends came to 11 bases. The CDR3 contains 15 residues.

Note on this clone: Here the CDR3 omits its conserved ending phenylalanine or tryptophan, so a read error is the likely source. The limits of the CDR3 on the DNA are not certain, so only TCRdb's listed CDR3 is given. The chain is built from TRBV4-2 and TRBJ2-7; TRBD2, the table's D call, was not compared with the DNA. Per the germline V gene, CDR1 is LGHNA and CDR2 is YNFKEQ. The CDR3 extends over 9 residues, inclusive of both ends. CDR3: CASSQRTYL.

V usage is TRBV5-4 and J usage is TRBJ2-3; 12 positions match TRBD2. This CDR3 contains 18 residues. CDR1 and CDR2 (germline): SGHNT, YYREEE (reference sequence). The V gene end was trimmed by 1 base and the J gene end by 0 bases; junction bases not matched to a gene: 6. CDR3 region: CASSLKLAGGQSTDTQYF. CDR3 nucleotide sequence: TGTGCCAGCAGCTTGAAACTAGCGGGGGGTCAAAGCACAGATACGCAGTATTTT. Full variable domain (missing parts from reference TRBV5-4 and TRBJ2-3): ETGVTQSPTHLIKTRGQQVTLRCSSQSGHNTVSWYQQALGQGPQFIFQYYREEENGRGNFPPRFSGLQFPNYSSELNVNALELDDSALYLCASSLKLAGGQSTDTQYFGPGTRLTVL.

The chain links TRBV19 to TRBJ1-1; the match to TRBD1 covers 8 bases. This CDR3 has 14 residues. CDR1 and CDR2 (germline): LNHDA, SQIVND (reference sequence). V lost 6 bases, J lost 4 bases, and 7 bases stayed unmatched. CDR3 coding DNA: TGTGCCAGTAGGGTGACAGGGGTTCGCACTGAAGCTTTCTTT. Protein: CASRVTGVRTEAFF.

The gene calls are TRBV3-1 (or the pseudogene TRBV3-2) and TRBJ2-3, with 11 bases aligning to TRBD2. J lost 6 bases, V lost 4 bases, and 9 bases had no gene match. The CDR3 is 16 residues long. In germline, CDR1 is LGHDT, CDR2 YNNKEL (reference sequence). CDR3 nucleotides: TGTGCCAGCAGCCGGGGACTAGCGGCCGGAGGTGATACGCAGTATTTT. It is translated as CASSRGLAAGGDTQYF.

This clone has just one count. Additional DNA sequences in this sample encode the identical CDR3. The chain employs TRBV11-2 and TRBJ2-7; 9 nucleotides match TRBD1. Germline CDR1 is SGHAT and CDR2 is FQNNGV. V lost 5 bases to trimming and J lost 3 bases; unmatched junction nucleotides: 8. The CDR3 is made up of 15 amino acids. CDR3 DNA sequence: TGTGCCAGCAGCCTCGGGGGGACAGGGCTCTACGAGCAGTACTTC. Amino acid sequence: CASSLGGTGLYEQYF.

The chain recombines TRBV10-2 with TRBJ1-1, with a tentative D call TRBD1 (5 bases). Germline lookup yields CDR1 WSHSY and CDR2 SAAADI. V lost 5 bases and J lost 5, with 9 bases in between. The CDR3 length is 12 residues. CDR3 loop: CASSKGSTEAFF. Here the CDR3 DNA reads TGCGCCAGCAGTAAGGGGTCGACTGAAGCTTTCTTT.

The CDR3 is CASSYFQEVPKNIQYF. In nucleotides, the CDR3 is TGTGCCAGCAGTTACTTCCAGGAGGTTCCCAAAAACATTCAGTACTTC. The chain is built from TRBV6-2 or TRBV6-3 and TRBJ2-4; maybe TRBD2 (5 bases). The CDR3 contains 16 residues. The V end lost 1 base, the J end lost 2 bases, and 12 bases lay between the germline ends. Germline V gives CDR1 MNHEY, CDR2 SVGEGT.

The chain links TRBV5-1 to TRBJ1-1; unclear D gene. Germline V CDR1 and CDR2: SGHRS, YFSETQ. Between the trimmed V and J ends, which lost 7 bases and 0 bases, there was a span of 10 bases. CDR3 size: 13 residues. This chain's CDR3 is CASADNMNTEAFF. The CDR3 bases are TGCGCCAGCGCCGACAACATGAACACTGAAGCTTTCTTT.

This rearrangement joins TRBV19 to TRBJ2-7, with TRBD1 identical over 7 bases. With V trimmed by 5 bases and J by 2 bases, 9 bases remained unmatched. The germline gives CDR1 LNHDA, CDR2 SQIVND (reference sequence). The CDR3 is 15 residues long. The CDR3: CASSPSTGPTYEQYF. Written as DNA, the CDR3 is TGTGCCAGTAGTCCCTCGACAGGGCCGACCTACGAGCAGTACTTC.

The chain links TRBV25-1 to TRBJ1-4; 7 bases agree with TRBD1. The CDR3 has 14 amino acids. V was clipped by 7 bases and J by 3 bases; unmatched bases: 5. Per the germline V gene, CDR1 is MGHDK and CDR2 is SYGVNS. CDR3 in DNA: TGTGCCAGCATTGGACAGGCCCCTAATGAAAAACTGTTTTTT. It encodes CASIGQAPNEKLFF.

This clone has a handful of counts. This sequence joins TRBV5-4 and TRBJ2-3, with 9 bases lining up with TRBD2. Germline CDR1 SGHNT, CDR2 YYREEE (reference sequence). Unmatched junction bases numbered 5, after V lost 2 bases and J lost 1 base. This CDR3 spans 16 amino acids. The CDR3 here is CASSLGRGGGTDTQYF. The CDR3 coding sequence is TGTGCCAGCAGCTTAGGGCGGGGGGGCGGCACAGATACGCAGTATTTT.

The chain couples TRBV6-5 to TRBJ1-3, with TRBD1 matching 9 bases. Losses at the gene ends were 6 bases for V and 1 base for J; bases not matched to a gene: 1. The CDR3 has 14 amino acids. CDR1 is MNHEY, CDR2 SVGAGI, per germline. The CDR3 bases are TGTGCCAGCAGGACAGGGGGGTCTGGAAACACCATATATTTT. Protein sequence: CASRTGGSGNTIYF.